These 30 T cell receptor beta chains originate from one sample sequenced in a study of graft-versus-host responses after intestinal transplantation. Profiled with immunoSEQ multiplex PCR; TCRdb holds only in-frame clones, not every one. Counted here are 60,000 to 90,000 clones, about 90% occurring once; the ten biggest clones make up under 1.5%. Their antigen targets remain unknown. The material was unstimulated CD8+ T cells sorted from spleen or lymph node cells, obtained before intestinal transplant. The source of these receptors is a human donor who received an intestinal transplant.

CDR3 coding DNA: TGCAGCGTTACCGGGCCTAGACTAGTCCCCACAGATACGCAGTATTTT. Residues: CSVTGPRLVPTDTQYF. The gene calls are TRBV29-1 and TRBJ2-3; maybe TRBD2 (6 bases). The CDR3 consists of 16 residues. Germline CDR1 is SQVTM and CDR2 is ANQGSEA. The germline V and J ends were trimmed by 5 bases and 2 bases, with 20 bases remaining between them.

The chain joins TRBV15 to TRBJ1-6, with a weak D call TRBD1 (6 bases). Trimming left V 4 bases short and J 8 bases short, with 15 bases between. The CDR3 has 15 amino acids. The germline V gene encodes CDR1 LNHNV and CDR2 YYDKDF (reference sequence). In DNA form, the CDR3 reads TGTGCCACCAGCACTATACCTCCAGGGGATTCACCCCTCCACTTT. It encodes CATSTIPPGDSPLHF.

The rearrangement uses TRBV2 and TRBJ1-1, with D tentatively TRBD1 (5 bases). CDR1 is SNHLY and CDR2 is FYNNEI in the germline V gene. Trimming cost V 11 bases and J 3 bases, with 13 bases left between them. The CDR3 contains 12 residues. CDR3 loop: CAGTWGYTEAFF. The CDR3 coding sequence is TGTGCCGGAACGTGGGGCTACACTGAAGCTTTCTTT.

V and J are TRBV6-1 and TRBJ1-1; a possible D gene is TRBD1 (5 bases). CDR1 is MNHNS and CDR2 is SASEGT in the germline V gene. The CDR3 is 15 residues long. The V end lost 1 base, the J end lost 3 bases, and 12 bases lay between the germline ends. DNA for the CDR3: TGTGCCAGCAGTGAAGACCGTGGAGGGGACACTGAAGCTTTCTTT. This sequence encodes CASSEDRGGDTEAFF.

The V and J genes are TRBV7-8 and TRBJ2-5; 7 bases align to TRBD2. The germline CDR1 and CDR2 sequences are SGHVS and FQNEAQ. The CDR3 sequence is 14 residues long. With 6 bases clipped from V and 1 base from J, the junction kept 5 bases outside the gene matches. The CDR3 bases are TGTGCCAGCAGACCTTGGGAGGGCCAAGAGACCCAGTACTTC. Encoded protein: CASRPWEGQETQYF.

This chain joins TRBV10-2 and TRBJ2-3; TRBD1 is a possible D gene (6 bases). V was trimmed by 10 bases and J by 6 bases, leaving 20 bases between them. This CDR3 has 14 residues. Germline CDR1 reads WSHSY; CDR2 reads SAAADI. The CDR3 region has the DNA TGCGCCAACGGACAGAGCGCAGGAAGGGATACGCAGTATTTT. It specifies CANGQSAGRDTQYF.

CDR3 sequence reads: CASSPALNSYEQYF. CDR3 sequence (DNA): TGTGCCAGTAGTCCAGCGCTCAACTCCTACGAGCAGTACTTC. V gene TRBV19 combines with J gene TRBJ2-7; D is ambiguous. The length of the CDR3 is 14 residues. The germline V and J ends were trimmed by 5 bases and 0 bases, with 11 bases remaining between them. The germline CDR1 and CDR2 sequences are LNHDA and SQIVND (reference sequence).

This clone was seen only once. The chain has TRBV6-1 and TRBJ2-1, with D perhaps matching TRBD1 (6 bases). The germline V and J ends were trimmed by 3 bases and 7 bases, with 7 bases remaining between them. The V gene's germline CDR1 is MNHNS and CDR2 SASEGT. This CDR3 region has 12 residues. This CDR3 reads CASSEQGNEQFF. DNA of the CDR3: TGTGCCAGCAGTGAGCAGGGGAATGAGCAGTTCTTC.

The chain links TRBV10-2 to TRBJ1-2, with 8 bases matching TRBD1. Germline V lookup: CDR1 WSHSY, CDR2 SAAADI. With V trimmed by 5 bases and J by 2 bases, 4 bases remained unmatched. This CDR3 is built from 14 residues. For the CDR3, the DNA is TGCGCCAGCAGTACCGACAGGGGAAACTATGGCTACACCTTC. Translation: CASSTDRGNYGYTF.

The rearrangement joins TRBV29-1 to TRBJ2-5; D is uncertain. This CDR3 region has 12 residues. Trimming took 3 bases from V and 7 from J, leaving 12 bases between them. Germline assignment: CDR1 SQVTM and CDR2 ANQGSEA. This CDR3 is CSVDGLGGTQYF. The CDR3 DNA reads TGCAGCGTTGATGGCCTAGGTGGGACCCAGTACTTC.

Points on this clone: Other DNA sequences within the sample encode an identical CDR3. Here the CDR3 reads CASSLGGNSPLHF. The DNA of the CDR3 is TGTGCCAGCAGCTTAGGGGGGAATTCACCCCTCCACTTT. The chain employs TRBV7-3 and TRBJ1-6, with D perhaps matching TRBD1 (5 bases). Germline assignment: CDR1 SGHTA and CDR2 FQGTGA. Trimming cost V 2 bases and J 7 bases, with 6 bases left between them. The CDR3 is made up of 13 amino acids.

The V and J genes are TRBV6-1 and TRBJ1-2; 10 positions agree with TRBD1. The CDR3 totals 15 residues. Germline loops: CDR1 MNHNS, CDR2 SASEGT. The V gene end was trimmed by 5 bases and the J gene end by 7 bases; junction bases not matched to a gene: 10. The CDR3, as DNA: TGTGCCAGCAGTCGACCGGGACAGGGGATGAGTGGCTACACCTTC. Encoded protein: CASSRPGQGMSGYTF.

The rearrangement links TRBV7-3 to TRBJ2-3, with 13 bases matching TRBD2. Germline-derived CDR1 and CDR2 are SGHTA and FQGTGA. Trimming removed 5 bases from V and 4 bases from J; junction bases left unmatched: 3. This CDR3 region has 15 residues. The CDR3 DNA follows: TGTGCCAGCAGCAGACTAGCGGGGGGCTCAGATACGCAGTATTTT. Its protein product is CASSRLAGGSDTQYF.

This sequence joins TRBV7-9 and TRBJ1-3; D unresolved. V was trimmed by 7 bases and J by 9 bases, leaving 22 bases between them. The CDR3 sequence is 15 residues long. CDR1 SEHNR and CDR2 FQNEAQ come from the germline V gene (reference sequence). The CDR3 coding sequence is TGTGCCAGCACCCCCGCGAGGGCCGACGTGGGCACCATATATTTT. Its protein is CASTPARADVGTIYF.

The rearrangement uses TRBV5-6 and TRBJ2-5; D gene unclear. The CDR3 spans 12 residues. CDR1 and CDR2 (germline): SGHDT, YYEEEE. The V gene lost 4 bases and the J gene lost 4 bases, with 8 bases spanning the gap. The CDR3 protein is CASSISGETQYF. The CDR3, as DNA: TGTGCCAGCAGCATTTCCGGAGAGACCCAGTACTTC.

This chain uses TRBV27 with TRBJ2-3; 7 nucleotides align to TRBD2. Trimming took 8 bases from V and 0 from J; bases not matched to a gene: 11. CDR1 and CDR2 from the germline V gene are MNHEY and SMNVEV (reference sequence). The CDR3 has 16 residues. The CDR3 protein is CASGAGTLTSTDTQYF. CDR3 sequence (DNA): TGTGCCAGCGGAGCGGGGACCCTGACTAGCACAGATACGCAGTATTTT.

The V call is TRBV4-1, the J call TRBJ1-2; D perhaps matches TRBD1 (6 bases). The CDR3 has 12 residues. Germline loops: CDR1 MGHRA, CDR2 YSYEKL. V was pared by 1 base and J by 9 bases, with 9 bases between. In DNA, the CDR3 is TGCGCCAGCAGCCAAGGTACAGGGAGCTACACCTTC. This translates into CASSQGTGSYTF.

This chain links TRBV2 with TRBJ2-5; TRBD2 matches 10 bases. CDR3 size: 16 residues. The germline CDR1 and CDR2 sequences are SNHLY and FYNNEI. The V and J ends lost 2 bases and 5 bases, in that order; junction bases with no gene match: 8. CDR3 amino acids: CASSEWASGGEETQYF. DNA for the CDR3: TGTGCCAGCAGTGAATGGGCTAGCGGGGGTGAGGAGACCCAGTACTTC.

This clone appeared once. The chain links TRBV5-1 to TRBJ2-1, with D perhaps matching TRBD1 (6 bases). Per the germline V gene, CDR1 is SGHRS and CDR2 is YFSETQ. Trimming cost V 0 bases and J 4 bases, with 8 bases left between them. This CDR3 contains 14 residues. The CDR3 nucleotides read TGCGCCAGCAGCTTGGCCAGGGGTTACAATGAGCAGTTCTTC. This sequence encodes CASSLARGYNEQFF. Looking up the rest from reference TRBV5-1 and TRBJ2-1 gives the full variable domain: KAGVTQTPRYLIKTRGQQVTLSCSPISGHRSVSWYQQTPGQGLQFLFEYFSETQRNKGNFPGRFSGRQFSNSRSEMNVSTLELGDSALYLCASSLARGYNEQFFGPGTRLTVL.

CDR3 amino acids: CASSVGVGVNTEAFF. In DNA form, the CDR3 reads TGTGCCAGCAGCGTAGGCGTAGGGGTGAACACTGAAGCTTTCTTT. V gene TRBV9 combines with J gene TRBJ1-1; D is possibly TRBD1 (5 bases). The V gene's germline CDR1 is SGDLS and CDR2 YYNGEE. V was cut by 0 bases and J by 0 bases, with 9 bases left in between. The CDR3 runs to 15 residues.

The chain recombines TRBV9 with TRBJ2-6, with 8 bases lining up with TRBD1. The CDR3 has 18 amino acids. J was trimmed by 4 bases and V by 3 bases; bases with no gene match: 12. CDR1 and CDR2 (germline): SGDLS, YYNGEE. CDR3 DNA: TGTGCCAGCAGCGGGACAGGGTCCAGTACGTACGGGGCCAACGTCCTGACTTTC. Protein sequence: CASSGTGSSTYGANVLTF. Complete variable domain (other parts from reference TRBV9 and TRBJ2-6): DSGVTQTPKHLITATGQRVTLRCSPRSGDLSVYWYQQSLDQGLQFLIQYYNGEERAKGNILERFSAQQFPDLHSELNLSSLELGDSALYFCASSGTGSSTYGANVLTFGAGSRLTVL.

The V gene is TRBV19, the J gene TRBJ1-3, with D perhaps matching TRBD1 (6 bases). Trimming took 3 bases from V and 7 from J, leaving 10 bases between them. In germline, CDR1 is LNHDA, CDR2 SQIVND (reference sequence). The CDR3 runs 13 residues. CDR3 coding DNA: TGTGCCAGTAGTATCGGGGGGGCCAACACCATATATTTT. Protein: CASSIGGANTIYF. Looking up the rest from reference TRBV19 and TRBJ1-3 gives the full variable domain: DGGITQSPKYLFRKEGQNVTLSCEQNLNHDAMYWYRQDPGQGLRLIYYSQIVNDFQKGDIAEGYSVSREKKESFPLTVTSAQKNPTAFYLCASSIGGANTIYFGEGSWLTVV.

The chain combines TRBV19 with TRBJ2-7; 10 bases align to TRBD1. The germline V gene has CDR1 LNHDA and CDR2 SQIVND (reference sequence). This CDR3 has 18 residues. Germline trimming cut 7 bases from V and 4 bases from J; bases unmatched to any gene: 19. The CDR3, as DNA: TGTGCCAGTAAGAGGGACAGGGGTTTGAGGGTCGGTCAATACGAGCAGTACTTC. It codes for CASKRDRGLRVGQYEQYF.

This rearrangement joins TRBV19 to TRBJ2-1; no reliable D call. With 1 base removed from V and 1 base from J, the gap between germline ends came to 8 bases. Germline V gene lookup returns CDR1 LNHDA and CDR2 SQIVND (reference sequence). This CDR3 has 15 amino acids. The CDR3 region has the DNA TGTGCCAGTAGTATAGCGGTCCGGTCCTACAATGAGCAGTTCTTC. It yields the protein CASSIAVRSYNEQFF.

J is TRBJ2-5 and V is TRBV13; D may be TRBD2 (5 bases). The CDR3 is 14 amino acids. The ends were cut back, 5 bases at V and 5 bases at J, with 15 bases in the middle. Looked up from germline, CDR1 is PRHDT and CDR2 is FYEKMQ (reference sequence). The CDR3: CASSPRGPRETQYF. The CDR3 DNA follows: TGTGCCAGCAGCCCACGAGGGCCCAGGGAGACCCAGTACTTC.

The chain recombines TRBV27 with TRBJ2-3; weak D call: TRBD1 (6 bases). This CDR3 spans 16 amino acids. Trimming shortened V by 6 bases and J by 2 bases, and 18 bases separated the two germline ends. Germline CDR1 is MNHEY and CDR2 is SMNVEV (reference sequence). CDR3 residues: CASRLEFTGLTDTQYF. DNA for the CDR3: TGTGCCAGCAGGCTGGAGTTCACAGGGCTCACAGATACGCAGTATTTT.

The chain links TRBV9 to TRBJ2-5; 10 bases align to TRBD2. V was clipped by 4 bases and J by 1 base; unmatched bases: 7. Per the germline V gene, CDR1 is SGDLS and CDR2 is YYNGEE. This CDR3 has 16 residues. In DNA form, the CDR3 reads TGTGCCAGCAGCCCCAGCGGGGGGGTGAGCCAAGAGACCCAGTACTTC. Amino acids: CASSPSGGVSQETQYF. The whole variable domain, remainder taken from reference TRBV9 and TRBJ2-5, is DSGVTQTPKHLITATGQRVTLRCSPRSGDLSVYWYQQSLDQGLQFLIQYYNGEERAKGNILERFSAQQFPDLHSELNLSSLELGDSALYFCASSPSGGVSQETQYFGPGTRLLVL.

For the CDR3, the DNA is TGTGCTAGTGGTTGGGACTGGGGGGAAGGGCAAGAGACCCAGTACTTC. The encoded protein is CASGWDWGEGQETQYF. The chain is built from TRBV12-5 and TRBJ2-5, with D perhaps TRBD2 (6 bases). The CDR3 has 16 amino acids. Per germline, CDR1 LGHNT and CDR2 FRNRAP. Trimming pared 4 bases from V and 2 bases from J, leaving 17 bases between.

This chain connects TRBV6-1 to TRBJ1-3; no reliable D call. The V gene's germline CDR1 is MNHNS and CDR2 SASEGT. The CDR3 consists of 11 residues. Trimming removed 7 bases at V and 4 bases at J, with 5 bases between. The CDR3 here is CASIQGNTIYF. CDR3 in DNA: TGTGCCAGCATTCAGGGAAACACCATATATTTT.

J is TRBJ2-7 and V is TRBV9, with TRBD1 identical over 9 bases. This CDR3 has 16 amino acids. V lost 4 bases to trimming and J lost 0 bases; unmatched junction nucleotides: 8. CDR1 is SGDLS and CDR2 is YYNGEE in the germline V gene. CDR3 bases: TGTGCCAGCAGCCACGCGGGGACAGGGAGCTCCTACGAGCAGTACTTC. This translates into CASSHAGTGSSYEQYF.